This T cell receptor beta chain derives from a study of T cells in Graves' hyperthyroidism and ophthalmopathy (dated by TCRdb to the late 2010s). For the wider study: Peripheral blood samples were taken at the time of initial diagnosis, prior to any treatment. A discovery cohort of 95 to 100 patients, approximately 44 with Graves' ophthalmopathy and about 60 with stable Graves' hyperthyroidism, was used to find distinguishing TCR V-J signatures. Prospective prediction of ophthalmopathy was tested in an independent validation cohort consisting of 18 hyperthyroidism patients and approximately 16 patients who later progressed to ophthalmopathy. The 100 discovery patients were randomly split 7:3 into training and test sets. Thyroid tissue and blood T-cell repertoires from about six Graves' hyperthyroidism patients were also compared in the study. After sampling, hyperthyroidism patients received methimazole starting at 30 mg daily, and ophthalmopathy patients received high-dose intravenous methylprednisolone. According to the paper, TCR Vbeta CDR3 sequencing was carried out on some 130 peripheral blood samples, which came from 40 to 45 ophthalmopathy, approximately 78 hyperthyroidism and approximately 17 progressor patients. Study-wide conclusions, independent of this receptor: Most expanded thyroid clonotypes (frequency above 0.001) were also detected in blood, suggesting blood repertoires may reflect thyroid immune responses. Sample size was not statistically predetermined, and investigators were not blinded to group allocation. In validation, the model predicted progression to ophthalmopathy a median of roughly 6.1 months before onset, with about 71% sensitivity and about 72% specificity. Ophthalmopathy was separated from stable hyperthyroidism by a 13 V-J signature model, with around 90% sensitivity and approximately 81% specificity obtained in cross-validation and 80%/75% obtained in testing.

This clonotype was seen at least ten times. Its antigen remains unidentified. The input lacks base qualities; no much larger clone sits a single base away. V and J are trimmed by 2 bases and 5 bases, and the gene matches miss 13 bases of the junction. From cysteine to phenylalanine, the CDR3 is 17 amino acids long. Only the CDR3 region is kept as DNA, spanning 51 bases read in frame from base 1. The germline V gene encodes CDR1 MNHEY and CDR2 SVGAGI. The TCR beta CDR3 regions were amplified from RNA transcripts. The first round of RT-PCR for the TCR CDR3 was performed with the HTBI primer set and the Qiagen OneStep RT-PCR kit. Libraries were constructed in a second round of multiplex PCR, after which size selection and purification were performed. Libraries were sequenced paired-end with 100 bp reads on an Illumina HiSeq2000. Under the source paper's analysis protocol: SOAPnuke was used to process the raw data, removing reads that contained adapters or uncalled bases, had a mean Phred below 15, or lacked an exact match to the constant primer or identifier. COPE v1.2.5 was used to merge high-quality paired reads, and clonotypes were defined as unique nucleotide sequences. Clonotypes were aligned to IMGT TRBV, TRBD and TRBJ reference segments using MiTCR v1.1. The analysis was restricted to V-J combinations with a frequency above 0.0001, which together covered over 99% of the repertoires. The TCS score was defined as F50 (clonal expansion) divided by E x V (chaos), with BLOSUM62-based TCRdist calculated between CDR3 peptides within each V-J. Welch's t-statistics and random forest reduced approximately 520 V-J features to roughly 13, which were used in a naive Bayes classifier (R e1071). The public reads were reprocessed in TCRdb via fastp at Q25 and MiXCR, keeping in-frame beta chains. One record per CDR3 amino acid sequence lists the most common genes and DNA. TCRdb's processing, not the study's, gives the V and J calls here. For this sample the table gives a few hundred thousand distinct CDR3 sequences, of which about a sixth were detected only once. Of the sample, under 3.5% falls within the top ten clones.

Moderately to severely active disease, a Clinical Activity Score of at least 3, a NOSPECS grade of at least 4, and a duration under 3 months were present in ophthalmopathy patients. Exclusion was applied to patients with uncontrolled infections, other autoimmune diseases, pregnancy or lactation. Clinical symptoms, serum thyroxine and TRAb, thyroid ultrasound, and orbital computed tomography formed the basis for the diagnoses. PBMCs were isolated from 7.5 to 10 ml of fresh peripheral blood by Ficoll-Paque density gradient centrifugation. Total RNA was extracted using Trizol reagent, and RNA quality was assessed on an Agilent 2100 Bioanalyzer.

The receptor was isolated from a woman between 35 and 50 years old with Graves' ophthalmopathy. This chain is built from TRBV6-5 and TRBJ2-7, and 9 junctional nucleotides match TRBD2. The sample consisted of blood. The DNA sequence is given as TGTGCCAGCAGTTACCAATCACCGGGACTAGCCCCCCACGAGCAGTACTTC. The translation is CASSYQSPGLAPHEQYF.